These T cell receptor beta chains were read from a single sample in a study of T-cell reconstitution after alpha-beta-depleted transplantation in children. MiXCR was run by TCRdb on the PCR reads, yielding one entry per CDR3 protein. The sample shows under 400,000 distinct CDR3 sequences, approximately 23% of them seen only once. This specimen was PBMCs, mostly from graft donor cells, taken 180 days after TCRalphabeta/CD19-depleted stem cell transplant. These receptors were taken from a male patient younger than 18 who had a stem cell transplant for acute lymphoblastic leukemia, so the T cells may come from the graft donor. The CDR3 runs from the conserved cysteine through the conserved F or W. The D gene is left open where the match is weak.

V gene	D gene	J gene	CDR3 protein
TRBV20-1	TRBD2	TRBJ2-7	CSAPTSGRPYEQYF
TRBV11-1	TRBD1	TRBJ2-5	CASSLVNPRQGAQETQYF
TRBV29-1	.	TRBJ1-1	CSVGSNTEAFF
TRBV5-1	TRBD1	TRBJ1-2	CASSLEGQANYGYTF
TRBV6-1	TRBD1	TRBJ2-1	CASRISPGTGADWQFF
TRBV12-5	TRBD1	TRBJ2-7	CASGLGTGGYEQYF
TRBV15	TRBD2	TRBJ2-3	CATSIRTSGSSDTQYF
TRBV5-1	.	TRBJ2-7	CASSLDRVKQYF
TRBV20-1	TRBD2	TRBJ2-1	CSASKGLAGGPSYNEQFF
TRBV20-1	.	TRBJ2-7	CSAVRDPTPYEQYF
TRBV5-1	.	TRBJ1-2	CASSFGQPNYGYTF
TRBV7-2	.	TRBJ2-3	CASRDTSTDTQYF
TRBV9	.	TRBJ1-2	CASSVADSRRDGYTF
TRBV4-1	TRBD1	TRBJ2-3	CASSQPRQGGTDTQYF
TRBV7-9	.	TRBJ1-1	CASSAGRGTEAFF
TRBV29-1	.	TRBJ2-7	CSALGTGSYEQYF
TRBV4-1	TRBD1	TRBJ2-7	CASSQRQGPTYEQYF
TRBV4-2	TRBD2	TRBJ2-7	CASSQVPEASGRIYEQYF
TRBV9	.	TRBJ2-7	CASSTGSEQYF
TRBV27	TRBD2	TRBJ2-1	CASRNEGTSGGKQFF
TRBV6-1	TRBD1	TRBJ2-3	CASSNRGRSTQYF
TRBV7-9	.	TRBJ1-1	CASSLSARTKNTEAFF
TRBV7-8	TRBD1	TRBJ2-3	CASSPMRTGSTDTQYF
TRBV5-6	TRBD2	TRBJ2-3	CASSWGLAGAPDTQYF
TRBV4-1	TRBD1	TRBJ2-7	CASSQTPGQGAVEQYF
TRBV2	.	TRBJ2-5	CATPHQAIQETQYF
TRBV15	.	TRBJ2-5	CATSRPELPDYRETQYF
TRBV20-1	TRBD2	TRBJ2-7	CSATQREEVDGRQYF
TRBV12-3/TRBV12-4	TRBD2	TRBJ2-7	CASSQGLAGNSYEQYF
TRBV20-1	.	TRBJ1-1	CSARDSTGRNTEAFF
TRBV5-1	.	TRBJ1-1	CASSPLMTPTAEAFF
TRBV12-3/TRBV12-4	.	TRBJ2-3	CASTLGFQAGDTQYF
TRBV7-2	TRBD2	TRBJ2-3	CASSLWASVGGSTRDTQYF
TRBV7-2	.	TRBJ2-2	CASSLHRGTGELFF
TRBV4-1	.	TRBJ2-1	CASSQDSAEANEQFF
TRBV11-2	.	TRBJ2-2	CASRQLASNTGELFF
TRBV9	TRBD1	TRBJ2-4	CASSVATSWAGGQYF
TRBV6-5	.	TRBJ1-4	CASSSTVWGGTKLFF
TRBV5-1	.	TRBJ1-1	CASSFRGWTEAFF
TRBV27	.	TRBJ1-1	CASSFIWNTEAFF
TRBV7-3	TRBD2	TRBJ2-7	CASSLSGTIPSEQYF
TRBV5-1	TRBD2	TRBJ2-1	CASSLTIAGGRRGEQFF
TRBV6-5	.	TRBJ2-4	CASSSTVAKNIQYF
TRBV6-2/TRBV6-3	.	TRBJ2-5	CASQQQETQYF
TRBV7-9	.	TRBJ2-3	CASSLVRQSDTQYF
TRBV9	.	TRBJ2-5	CASSGEGVTQYF
TRBV5-1	.	TRBJ2-3	CASSLGTRGGTDTQYF
TRBV3-1	TRBD1	TRBJ1-4	CASLGTGANRLFF
TRBV12-3/TRBV12-4	TRBD2	TRBJ2-7	CASSWTSGGYEQYF
TRBV12-3/TRBV12-4	TRBD2	TRBJ2-1	CASSPYWAREGLDEQFF
TRBV27	TRBD2	TRBJ2-7	CASSFPPPGLALEQYF
TRBV4-1	TRBD2	TRBJ2-5	CASSPLAGGRYQETQYF
TRBV29-1	.	TRBJ2-5	CSVDQFPRGGQETQYF
TRBV4-1	.	TRBJ2-7	CASSRLFLGGVNEQYF
TRBV21-1	.	TRBJ2-1	CASSPRDSPGEQFF